The subject of this entry is one T cell receptor beta chain. What it binds is unknown. V shed 1 base and J 2 bases; nucleotides not matched to a gene: 3. Per the germline V gene, CDR1 is SGHRS and CDR2 is YFSETQ. The CDR3 totals 15 residues. This entry belongs to a study of T cell responses to AZD1222 COVID-19 vaccine. Study outcomes and limitations: A reported finding is that nearly half of spike-specific TCRs target unmutated variant regions. Baseline antibody screening turned up just a handful of seropositive AZD1222 recipients.

TCRdb keeps only in-frame clones here, not all; method: immunoSEQ multiplex PCR. The sample lists some 100,000 clones; over 75% were seen once. Sample: peripheral blood, taken 28 days after the second AZD1222 dose. The clonotype was recovered from an adult who received the AZD1222 COVID-19 vaccine. The V call is TRBV5-1, the J call TRBJ1-5, with 7 bases that match TRBD1. The CDR3: CASSLQGGGNQPQHF. DNA for the CDR3: TGCGCCAGCAGCTTGCAAGGGGGCGGCAATCAGCCCCAGCATTTT.